This paragraph reports one T cell receptor (beta chain). Germline values: CDR1 DFQATT, CDR2 SNEGSKA (reference sequence). The V end lost 5 bases, the J end lost 2 bases, and 15 bases lay between the germline ends. The CDR3 runs 14 residues. The data derive from a study of CD8 T cells in Susac syndrome. The wider study: Patients with Susac syndrome had blood drawn and were at that point therapy-naive, on corticosteroids, or on intravenous immunoglobulin alone.

Random hexamers were used to reverse transcribe an amount of roughly 0.5 to 1 ug RNA. Amplification of TCR beta CDR3 across 54 Vbeta and 13 Jbeta was performed with immunoSEQ multiplex PCR. TCRdb called the immunoSEQ multiplex PCR reads again in MiXCR, with one record for every CDR3 protein. This sample yields approximately 190,000 distinct CDR3 sequences, of which around 95% are seen a single time; approximately 0.1% belongs to the top ten. The sequencing sample was made of CD4+ T cells from PBMCs. The TCR originated in a human donor with Susac syndrome. The chain combines TRBV20-1 with TRBJ2-5; tentative D call: TRBD1 (5 bases). The CDR3: CSAGAPTSQETQYF. The CDR3 DNA sequence: TGCAGTGCTGGGGCTCCGACATCACAAGAGACCCAGTACTTC.